This TCR beta chain was captured in a study of T cell repertoires in cytomegalovirus infection. About the study: Public TCR beta signatures were indicative of both CMV infection and a matching HLA type. Study-wide results and caveats: Using cumulative public TCR beta family frequency, the authors identified those who carried CMV together with the relevant HLA. In two of eight donors, the top clonotype was HLA-C-restricted CMV-specific.

Via MiXCR, TCRdb re-called the reads, giving one row per CDR3 protein. Among nearly 550,000 distinct CDR3 sequences, approximately 16% were seen once, and the ten largest hold 20% to 30%. This clonotype has at least ten counts. Antigen unknown. The ends lost 8 bases at V and 3 bases at J; junction bases unmatched: 5. The CDR3 is 14 residues long. Germline V lookup: CDR1 KGHDR, CDR2 SFDVKD. The receptor comes from a human donor in good health (CMV status not recorded). Some clones in this sample may be carry-over from other donors' samples. The chain has TRBV24-1 and TRBJ2-1, with TRBD2 identical over 8 bases. The specimen sequenced was CD8+ T cells from PBMCs. Here the CDR3 reads CATKAGGNYNEQFF. The CDR3 region has the DNA TGTGCCACCAAGGCGGGGGGAAACTACAATGAGCAGTTCTTC.